The entry below gives a single TCR beta chain sequence along with its context. The antigen remains unidentified. This record comes from a study of OX40 agonist ivuxolimab in advanced cancers. On the study more broadly: The dose of intravenous ivuxolimab that patients received every 2 weeks ranged from 0.01 to 10 mg/kg.

Study-wide results and caveats: With doses of 0.1 to 3.0 mg/kg, CD4+ and CD8+ blood T cells had undergone clonal expansion by week 6.

Some clones are missing from TCRdb's copy, which holds only in-frame ones; the method was immunoSEQ multiplex PCR. The repertoire includes 70,000 or so clones, about four fifths of them detected once, and around 0.84% sits in the top ten. The germline CDR1 and CDR2 sequences are SEHNR and FQNEAQ (reference sequence). The CDR3 sequence is 14 residues long. With V trimmed by 6 bases and J by 4 bases, 7 bases remained unmatched. This sequence originates from an adult with an advanced solid tumor such as melanoma, head and neck, liver or kidney cancer. The chain carries TRBV7-9 and TRBJ2-3; TRBD1 matches 7 bases. The sequencing used CD4+ or CD8+ T cells sorted from blood, collected in a trial of the OX40 agonist ivuxolimab. The CDR3 bases are TGTGCCAGCAGTCGACAGGGCTTAGCAGATACGCAGTATTTT. Its protein product is CASSRQGLADTQYF.